Listed below are T cell receptor beta chains from one sample, sequenced in a study of CD8 T cells in Susac syndrome. TCRdb used MiXCR to reprocess the immunoSEQ multiplex PCR reads, holding one entry per CDR3 protein. The table includes 150,000 or so distinct CDR3 sequences, around 94% detected once. The source material was CD4+ T cells from PBMCs. The receptor source for this set is a human donor in good health. Both conserved end residues are trimmed from each CDR3. The order of the fields is clone size, V gene, CDR3 protein. A row's size may be missing; if present it is once, few, many or a size class.

abundance: .
v_gene: TRBV2
CDR3aa: ASSGDSRRTGSPLH

abundance: once
v_gene: TRBV20-1
CDR3aa: SASRAPNNNEQF

abundance: once
v_gene: TRBV20-1
CDR3aa: SGWGRATEAF

abundance: .
v_gene: TRBV7-9
CDR3aa: ASSLWDRADTQY

abundance: once
v_gene: TRBV2
CDR3aa: ASSATGSYQPQH

abundance: .
v_gene: TRBV29-1
CDR3aa: SVTGLLLETQY

abundance: .
v_gene: TRBV9
CDR3aa: ASGGTGGLNTGELF

abundance: .
v_gene: TRBV7-2
CDR3aa: ASSQGQGRSPLH

abundance: .
v_gene: TRBV12-3/TRBV12-4
CDR3aa: ASSLQNTQY

abundance: .
v_gene: TRBV9
CDR3aa: ASSYHRTGSTDTQY

abundance: .
v_gene: TRBV29-1
CDR3aa: SAYQETQY

abundance: .
v_gene: TRBV7-3
CDR3aa: ASSLNADSPLH

abundance: .
v_gene: TRBV4-1
CDR3aa: ASSQESIAKVRTDTQY

abundance: .
v_gene: TRBV30
CDR3aa: AWSSGGGYT

abundance: .
v_gene: TRBV7-9
CDR3aa: ASRNRGGYEQY

abundance: .
v_gene: TRBV6-6
CDR3aa: ASSRQGVHEQY

abundance: .
v_gene: TRBV7-8
CDR3aa: ASSLVGGPTFYNEQF

abundance: .
v_gene: TRBV24-1
CDR3aa: ATSDATWDTIYNEQF

abundance: .
v_gene: TRBV7-9
CDR3aa: ASGRQGGGNQPQH

abundance: .
v_gene: TRBV6-2/TRBV6-3
CDR3aa: ASSPRGQALGYGYT

abundance: once
v_gene: TRBV6-5
CDR3aa: ASNKRRGAEAF

abundance: .
v_gene: TRBV30
CDR3aa: AWSGQGVGQPQH

abundance: .
v_gene: TRBV4-3
CDR3aa: ASSPEAPGNYGYT

abundance: .
v_gene: TRBV29-1
CDR3aa: SAIDRAPMNTEAF

abundance: .
v_gene: TRBV7-6
CDR3aa: ASSAKQGYEQY

abundance: .
v_gene: TRBV29-1
CDR3aa: SVVEDRDGYT

abundance: .
v_gene: TRBV30
CDR3aa: AWSGLAISTDTQY